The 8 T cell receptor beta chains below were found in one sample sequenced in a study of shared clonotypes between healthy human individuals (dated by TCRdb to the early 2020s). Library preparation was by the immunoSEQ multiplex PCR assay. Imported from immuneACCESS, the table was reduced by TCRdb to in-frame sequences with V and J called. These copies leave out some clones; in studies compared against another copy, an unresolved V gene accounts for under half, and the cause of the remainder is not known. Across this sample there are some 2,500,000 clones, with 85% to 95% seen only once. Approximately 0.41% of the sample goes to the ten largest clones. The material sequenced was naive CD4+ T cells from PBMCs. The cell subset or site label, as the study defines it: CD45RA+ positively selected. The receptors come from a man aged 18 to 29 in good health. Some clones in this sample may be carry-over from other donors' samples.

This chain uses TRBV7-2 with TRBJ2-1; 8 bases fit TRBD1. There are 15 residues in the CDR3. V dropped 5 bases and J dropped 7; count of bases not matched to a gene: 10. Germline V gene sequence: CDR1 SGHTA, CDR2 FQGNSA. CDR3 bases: TGTGCCAGCAGCACCTCCCGGACAGGGTTGAATGAGCAGTTCTTC. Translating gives CASSTSRTGLNEQFF.

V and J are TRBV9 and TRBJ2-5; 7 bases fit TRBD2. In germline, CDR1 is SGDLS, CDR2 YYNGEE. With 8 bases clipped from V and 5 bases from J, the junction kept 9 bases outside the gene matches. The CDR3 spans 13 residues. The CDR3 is CASTAGPGETQYF. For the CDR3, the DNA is TGTGCCAGTACAGCGGGACCTGGGGAGACCCAGTACTTC.

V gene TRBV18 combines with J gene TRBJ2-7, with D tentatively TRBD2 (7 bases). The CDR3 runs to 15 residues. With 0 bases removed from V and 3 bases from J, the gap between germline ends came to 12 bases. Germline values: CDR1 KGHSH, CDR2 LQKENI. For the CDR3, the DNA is TGTGCCAGCTCACCACCACAGGGAGGGCACTACGAGCAGTACTTC. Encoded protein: CASSPPQGGHYEQYF. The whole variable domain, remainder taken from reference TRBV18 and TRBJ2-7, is NAGVMQNPRHLVRRRGQEARLRCSPMKGHSHVYWYRQLPEEGLKFMVYLQKENIIDESGMPKERFSAEFPKEGPSILRIQQVVRGDSAAYFCASSPPQGGHYEQYFGPGTRLTVT.

CDR3 sequence: CAISAQALGTDTQYF. The CDR3 bases are TGTGCCATCAGTGCACAGGCTCTTGGCACAGATACGCAGTATTTT. The chain recombines TRBV10-3 with TRBJ2-3, with D possibly being TRBD1 (5 bases). V shed 4 bases and J shed 1 base, with 12 bases lying between them. This CDR3 is built from 15 residues. Looked up from germline, CDR1 is ENHRY and CDR2 is SYGVKD.

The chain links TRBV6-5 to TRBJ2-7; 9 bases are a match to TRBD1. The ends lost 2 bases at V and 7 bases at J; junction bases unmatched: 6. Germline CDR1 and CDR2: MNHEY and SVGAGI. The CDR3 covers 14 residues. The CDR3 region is CASSYRDRGIEQYF. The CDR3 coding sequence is TGTGCCAGCAGTTACCGTGACAGGGGGATTGAGCAGTACTTC.

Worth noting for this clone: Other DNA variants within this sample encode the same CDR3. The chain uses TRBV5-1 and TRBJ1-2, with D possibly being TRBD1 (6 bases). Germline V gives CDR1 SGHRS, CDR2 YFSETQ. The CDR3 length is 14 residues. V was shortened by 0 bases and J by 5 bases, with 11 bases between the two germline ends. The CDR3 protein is CASSLDGQGYGYTF. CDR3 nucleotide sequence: TGCGCCAGCAGCTTGGATGGCCAGGGGTATGGCTACACCTTC.

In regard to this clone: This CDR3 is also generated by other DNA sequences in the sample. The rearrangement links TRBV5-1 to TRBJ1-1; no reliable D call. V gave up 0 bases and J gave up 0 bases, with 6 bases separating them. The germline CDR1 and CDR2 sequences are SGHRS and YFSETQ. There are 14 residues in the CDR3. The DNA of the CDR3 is TGCGCCAGCAGCTTGGACAGTTTGAACACTGAAGCTTTCTTT. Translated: CASSLDSLNTEAFF. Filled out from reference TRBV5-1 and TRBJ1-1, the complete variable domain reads KAGVTQTPRYLIKTRGQQVTLSCSPISGHRSVSWYQQTPGQGLQFLFEYFSETQRNKGNFPGRFSGRQFSNSRSEMNVSTLELGDSALYLCASSLDSLNTEAFFGQGTRLTVV.

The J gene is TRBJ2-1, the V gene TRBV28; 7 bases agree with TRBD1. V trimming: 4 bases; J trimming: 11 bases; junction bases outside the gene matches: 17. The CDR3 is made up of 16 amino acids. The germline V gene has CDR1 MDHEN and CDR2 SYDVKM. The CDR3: CASSSTDRTPGSQQFF. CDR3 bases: TGTGCCAGCAGTTCCACGGACAGGACCCCCGGTAGCCAGCAGTTCTTC.